Following are 28 T cell receptor beta chains from one sample sequenced in a study of T cells in Graves' hyperthyroidism and ophthalmopathy. RNA transcripts provided the source from which TCR beta CDR3 regions were amplified. Carried out on the TCR CDR3, a first-round RT-PCR used the HTBI primer set. TCRdb re-derived calls from the multiplex PCR reads in MiXCR, one entry per CDR3 protein. Found here are about 590,000 distinct CDR3 sequences, approximately 15% of them singletons; the top ten hold about 7%. Source material: blood. These receptors came from a young woman with Graves' ophthalmopathy.

This clonotype was counted between two and nine times. The chain uses TRBV28 and TRBJ2-2, with D possibly being TRBD1 (5 bases). The V gene's germline CDR1 is MDHEN and CDR2 SYDVKM. This CDR3 spans 14 amino acids. V was cut by 2 bases and J by 3 bases, with 7 bases left in between. CDR3 nucleotide sequence: TGTGCCAGCAGTTTAACAGGTTACACCGGGGAGCTGTTTTTT. This codes for CASSLTGYTGELFF.

V usage is TRBV27 and J usage is TRBJ2-7; no firm D call. The V gene's germline CDR1 is MNHEY and CDR2 SMNVEV (reference sequence). V shed 7 bases and J shed 1 base, with 11 bases lying between them. The CDR3 contains 13 residues. Written as DNA, the CDR3 is TGTGCCAGCATGCCGCAGGAGTCCTACGAGCAGTACTTC. Translation: CASMPQESYEQYF.

In its sample, this clonotype was seen many times. CDR3 coding DNA: TGTGCCAGCTGCGACAGTCAACAATATCAGCCCCAGCATTTT. Translating gives CASCDSQQYQPQHF. The chain carries TRBV28 and TRBJ1-5, with D perhaps matching TRBD1 (5 bases). The ends were cut back, 8 bases at V and 5 bases at J, with 16 bases in the middle. Germline V lookup: CDR1 MDHEN, CDR2 SYDVKM. The CDR3 is 14 amino acids.

This clonotype showed up many times. This sequence joins TRBV30 and TRBJ2-1; 7 nucleotides match TRBD1. V gave up 5 bases and J gave up 1 base; unmatched junction bases: 14. The CDR3 has 17 amino acids. Germline lookup yields CDR1 GTSNPN and CDR2 SVGIG (reference sequence). CDR3 residues: CAWGSPPAGGSYNEQFF. DNA of the CDR3: TGTGCCTGGGGGTCCCCCCCGGCAGGGGGATCCTACAATGAGCAGTTCTTC.

This clonotype was found a few times. CDR3 DNA: TGCAGCGCCGAACGTTTAGGACAAAGCCAGGGCACCATATATTTT. This gives the protein CSAERLGQSQGTIYF. The genes are TRBV29-1 and TRBJ1-3; D may be TRBD1 (5 bases). Trimming stripped 7 bases from V and 9 bases from J, with 25 bases between. Germline V lookup: CDR1 SQVTM, CDR2 ANQGSEA. The CDR3 loop spans 15 amino acids.

Concerning this clonotype itself: A much larger clone differs by one base, so this may be a read error. V usage is TRBV6-1 and J usage is TRBJ2-2, with 7 bases lining up with TRBD1. Germline CDR1 MNHNS, CDR2 SASEGT. There are 16 residues in the CDR3. The junction had 10 bases not matched to a gene; V was cut back by 5 bases and J by 4 bases. The CDR3, as DNA: TGTGCCAGCAGTCCACACAGGGGAAGGGGCACCGGGGAGCTGTTTTTT. Its translation: CASSPHRGRGTGELFF.

This clonotype was picked up a small number of times. The chain joins TRBV6-2 or TRBV6-3 to TRBJ1-2; perhaps TRBD1 as D (5 bases). The CDR3 covers 16 residues. V was pared by 2 bases and J by 4 bases, with 17 bases between. CDR1 and CDR2 from the germline V gene are MNHEY and SVGEGT. CDR3 amino acids: CASSYISGGTAYGYTF. For the CDR3, the DNA is TGTGCCAGCAGTTACATTTCGGGGGGGACGGCCTATGGCTACACCTTC.

This clonotype was seen many times. The chain is built from TRBV2 and TRBJ2-7; tentatively, D is TRBD1 (5 bases). CDR1 and CDR2 from the germline V gene are SNHLY and FYNNEI. The germline V and J ends were trimmed by 7 bases and 5 bases, with 12 bases remaining between them. The CDR3 loop spans 12 amino acids. The CDR3 sequence is CASTIDSHEQYF. CDR3 bases: TGTGCCAGCACCATAGACAGCCACGAGCAGTACTTC.

This clonotype appeared a few times. Given a much more abundant clone one base away, this may be a read error. The rearrangement uses TRBV7-9 and TRBJ2-7; D gene unclear. This CDR3 has 12 residues. Germline CDR1 and CDR2: SEHNR and FQNEAQ (reference sequence). The V end lost 6 bases, the J end lost 0 bases, and 6 bases lay between the germline ends. The CDR3: CASRDGSYEQYF. The DNA of the CDR3 is TGTGCCAGCAGGGACGGCTCCTACGAGCAGTACTTC. Combining the CDR3 with reference TRBV7-9 and TRBJ2-7 gives the whole variable domain DTGVSQNPRHKITKRGQNVTFRCDPISEHNRLYWYRQTLGQGPEFLTYFQNEAQLEKSRLLSDRFSAERPKGSFSTLEIQRTEQGDSAMYLCASRDGSYEQYFGPGTRLTVT.

There are many counts of this clonotype. V usage is TRBV28 and J usage is TRBJ1-2, with TRBD1 as a possible D gene (6 bases). Germline CDR1 is MDHEN and CDR2 is SYDVKM. This CDR3 comprises 14 residues. The ends were cut back, 3 bases at V and 7 bases at J, with 15 bases in the middle. The CDR3 here is CASSFAGRGGGYTF. For the CDR3, the DNA is TGTGCCAGCAGTTTTGCCGGCAGGGGTGGTGGCTACACCTTC.

In nucleotides, the CDR3 is TGCAGCGGAAACCGCGGGACTAGCGACACAGATACGCAGTATTTT. Residues: CSGNRGTSDTDTQYF. The chain links TRBV29-1 to TRBJ2-3; 10 bases agree with TRBD2. CDR3 size: 15 residues. Germline CDR1 reads SQVTM; CDR2 reads ANQGSEA. The V and J ends lost 7 bases and 2 bases, in that order; junction bases with no gene match: 9.

This clonotype was found many times. The V gene is TRBV9, the J gene TRBJ2-1; D ambiguous. The germline gives CDR1 SGDLS, CDR2 YYNGEE. This CDR3 contains 16 residues. V lost 0 bases to trimming and J lost 0 bases, with 10 bases between them. Written as DNA, the CDR3 is TGTGCCAGCAGCGTAGAAGGTAGCATCTCCTACAATGAGCAGTTCTTC. It translates to CASSVEGSISYNEQFF.

This chain uses TRBV4-1 with TRBJ1-2, with D unclear. Germline CDR1 is MGHRA and CDR2 is YSYEKL. V shed 4 bases and J shed 6 bases, with 15 bases lying between them. CDR3 length: 14 amino acids. This CDR3 reads CASSPSLWTDGYTF. The CDR3 nucleotides are TGCGCCAGCAGCCCTTCTCTTTGGACGGATGGCTACACCTTC.

The rearrangement links TRBV29-1 to TRBJ2-2; 9 bases line up with TRBD1. Unmatched junction bases numbered 12, after V lost 3 bases and J lost 7 bases. CDR3 size: 16 residues. CDR1 and CDR2 from the germline V gene are SQVTM and ANQGSEA. This CDR3 reads CSVDSHTGGAGGELFF. The CDR3 DNA follows: TGCAGCGTTGATTCACATACAGGGGGCGCGGGCGGGGAGCTGTTTTTT.

As regards this clonotype: A junction end diverges from the germline sequence, so it may reflect a read error. The rearrangement joins TRBV7-7 to TRBJ2-1; weak D call: TRBD2 (7 bases). The germline gives CDR1 SSHAT, CDR2 FNYEAQ (reference sequence). The length of the CDR3 is 15 residues. For the CDR3, the DNA is TGTGCTAGCAGCGCCAGGGGAGGGATGGCGGATGAGCAGTTCTTC. This sequence encodes CASSARGGMADEQFF.

Many counts were recorded for this clonotype. The rearrangement links TRBV7-2 to TRBJ2-7; TRBD2 matches 9 bases. V lost 5 bases, J lost 6 bases, and 11 bases stayed unmatched. This CDR3 comprises 15 residues. CDR1 and CDR2 (germline): SGHTA, FQGNSA. The chain's CDR3 is CASSKVSSGTPEQYF. CDR3 sequence (DNA): TGTGCCAGCAGCAAGGTCTCTAGCGGGACGCCCGAGCAGTACTTC. The variable domain in full, with the rest retrieved from reference TRBV7-2 and TRBJ2-7, is GAGVSQSPSNKVTEKGKDVELRCDPISGHTALYWYRQSLGQGLEFLIYFQGNSAPDKSGLPSDRFSAERTGGSVSTLTIQRTQQEDSAVYLCASSKVSSGTPEQYFGPGTRLTVT.

This clonotype has ten or more counts. The chain has TRBV11-2 and TRBJ2-1; the match to TRBD2 covers 16 bases. Germline CDR1 is SGHAT and CDR2 is FQNNGV. J was trimmed by 9 bases and V by 1 base; bases with no gene match: 9. This CDR3 comprises 18 residues. The CDR3 bases are TGTGCCAGCAGCTTAGGGGGACTAGCGGGAGGGCCGAAGCGTGAGCAGTTCTTC. This encodes CASSLGGLAGGPKREQFF.

The V gene is TRBV30, the J gene TRBJ2-5, with D possibly being TRBD1 or TRBD2 (6 bases each). The CDR3 totals 12 residues. V was pared by 8 bases and J by 5 bases, with 15 bases between. The germline V gene has CDR1 GTSNPN and CDR2 SVGIG (reference sequence). CDR3 sequence (DNA): TGTGCCCGGCTTGGGGGGCGGGAGACCCAGTACTTC. Translation gives CARLGGRETQYF.

This clonotype has a count of ten or more. The CDR3 region is CSVEGPGTDSNQPQHF. The CDR3 coding sequence is TGCAGCGTTGAAGGGCCCGGGACAGATAGCAATCAGCCCCAGCATTTT. The chain joins TRBV29-1 to TRBJ1-5, with 7 bases fitting TRBD1. The CDR3 consists of 16 residues. Germline V gives CDR1 SQVTM, CDR2 ANQGSEA. V lost 1 base to trimming and J lost 0 bases; unmatched junction nucleotides: 6.

This sequence joins TRBV20-1 and TRBJ1-5, with a weak D call TRBD1 (6 bases). CDR3 length: 14 amino acids. Deletions cut 7 bases from V and 3 bases from J, with 16 bases between. Germline V gene lookup returns CDR1 DFQATT and CDR2 SNEGSKA (reference sequence). The CDR3 nucleotides read TGCAGTGTAAGAGGGGGACATCTCAATCAGCCCCAGCATTTT. Its protein is CSVRGGHLNQPQHF.

The sample holds many counts of this clonotype. The genes are TRBV6-1 and TRBJ1-5, with TRBD1 identical over 7 bases. The CDR3 is 17 residues long. V lost 6 bases, J lost 2 bases, and 13 bases stayed unmatched. The germline gives CDR1 MNHNS, CDR2 SASEGT. CDR3 protein: CASSQRQGPWRNQPQHF. The CDR3 nucleotides are TGTGCCAGCAGCCAGCGACAGGGACCTTGGCGCAATCAGCCCCAGCATTTT.

The sample holds many counts of this clonotype. The chain links TRBV6-6 to TRBJ1-1; D remains unclear. Germline assignment: CDR1 MNHNY and CDR2 SVGAGI (reference sequence). V lost 0 bases, J lost 1 base, and 15 bases lay in between. The CDR3 loop spans 17 amino acids. CDR3 residues: CASSYSRQVLWNTEAFF. The CDR3 DNA is TGTGCCAGCAGTTACTCCAGGCAGGTTCTCTGGAACACTGAAGCTTTCTTT.

In this sample, this clonotype turned up a few times. The chain couples TRBV6-6 to TRBJ1-1; tentatively, D is TRBD1 (5 bases). The length of the CDR3 is 12 residues. Trimming shortened V by 2 bases and J by 11 bases, and 12 bases separated the two germline ends. The germline V gene has CDR1 MNHNY and CDR2 SVGAGI (reference sequence). In DNA, the CDR3 is TGTGCCAGCAGTTACATTTCGGGGGTGGCTTTCTTT. Residues: CASSYISGVAFF.

In this sample, this clonotype turned up a few times. This chain uses TRBV7-6 with TRBJ2-6; 9 bases line up with TRBD1. The V and J ends lost 3 bases and 1 base, in that order; junction bases with no gene match: 4. In germline, CDR1 is SGHVS, CDR2 FNYEAQ. The length of the CDR3 is 17 residues. The CDR3: CASSLDRGGSGANVLTF. The CDR3 bases are TGTGCCAGCAGCTTGGACAGGGGAGGATCTGGGGCCAACGTCCTGACTTTC. The variable domain in full, with the rest retrieved from reference TRBV7-6 and TRBJ2-6, is GAGVSQSPRYKVTKRGQDVALRCDPISGHVSLYWYRQALGQGPEFLTYFNYEAQQDKSGLPNDRFSAERPEGSISTLTIQRTEQRDSAMYRCASSLDRGGSGANVLTFGAGSRLTVL.

The chain uses TRBV7-6 and TRBJ2-6; D remains unclear. V lost 5 bases and J lost 0, with 14 bases in between. Germline values: CDR1 SGHVS, CDR2 FNYEAQ. The CDR3 loop spans 17 amino acids. The chain's CDR3 is CASSPTRLISGANVLTF. In DNA, the CDR3 is TGTGCCAGCAGCCCAACCCGACTGATCTCTGGGGCCAACGTCCTGACTTTC. Full variable domain (outside the CDR3, taken from reference TRBV7-6 and TRBJ2-6): GAGVSQSPRYKVTKRGQDVALRCDPISGHVSLYWYRQALGQGPEFLTYFNYEAQQDKSGLPNDRFSAERPEGSISTLTIQRTEQRDSAMYRCASSPTRLISGANVLTFGAGSRLTVL.

This clonotype came up many times. J is TRBJ1-4 and V is TRBV28; D uncertain. The CDR3 contains 16 residues. Trimming pared 7 bases from V and 3 bases from J, leaving 18 bases between. Germline CDR1 and CDR2: MDHEN and SYDVKM. The CDR3 loop is CASTTPRDGANEKLFF. CDR3 nucleotide sequence: TGTGCCAGCACCACACCCCGCGATGGGGCTAATGAAAAACTGTTTTTT.

This clonotype has just a few counts. CDR3 in amino acids: CASSYWESNTEAFF. CDR3 bases: TGTGCCAGCAGTTACTGGGAGTCGAACACTGAAGCTTTCTTT. The V gene is TRBV6-2 or TRBV6-3, the J gene TRBJ1-1; D not resolved. With 1 base removed from V and 1 base from J, the gap between germline ends came to 7 bases. In germline, CDR1 is MNHEY, CDR2 SVGEGT. The CDR3 contains 14 residues.

This clonotype has at least ten counts. The chain couples TRBV6-2 or TRBV6-3 to TRBJ2-1; 11 bases agree with TRBD2. V dropped 4 bases and J dropped 4; count of bases not matched to a gene: 3. The germline V gene encodes CDR1 MNHEY and CDR2 SVGEGT. There are 15 residues in the CDR3. The CDR3 spells CASSWIAGGYNEQFF. The CDR3 region has the DNA TGTGCCAGCAGTTGGATAGCGGGAGGGTACAATGAGCAGTTCTTC.